These T cell receptor beta chains were read from a single sample in a study of OX40 agonist ivuxolimab in advanced cancers. The protocol was immunoSEQ multiplex PCR, while the TCRdb copy is restricted to in-frame clones and leaves out a portion. The sample has roughly 24,000 clones, more than 80% seen once. The sample here was CD4+ or CD8+ T cells sorted from blood, taken in a trial of the OX40 agonist ivuxolimab. These TCRs come from an adult with an advanced solid tumor such as melanoma, head and neck, liver or kidney cancer. Each CDR3 is given without its conserved first and last residue. For some rows the clone size is stated as once, few or many, or as a class when expanded; others skip it.

v_gene: TRBV9
j_gene: TRBJ2-3
abundance: .
CDR3aa: ASSVAGSDTQY

v_gene: TRBV7-9
j_gene: TRBJ2-5
abundance: .
CDR3aa: ASSYRDREETQY

v_gene: TRBV5-1
j_gene: TRBJ2-2
abundance: .
CDR3aa: ASSLGLAGSNTGELF

v_gene: TRBV29-1
j_gene: TRBJ2-1
abundance: .
CDR3aa: SMGVPSYNEQF

v_gene: TRBV27
j_gene: TRBJ1-2
abundance: .
CDR3aa: ASRPQGADGYT

v_gene: TRBV28
j_gene: TRBJ1-5
abundance: few
CDR3aa: ASSHGLVSNQPQH

v_gene: TRBV13
j_gene: TRBJ1-4
abundance: .
CDR3aa: ASSYRGNNEKLF

v_gene: TRBV19
j_gene: TRBJ1-5
abundance: .
CDR3aa: TSSTRGTANQPQH

v_gene: TRBV28
j_gene: TRBJ1-1
abundance: medium-sized
CDR3aa: ASSYYGNTEAF

v_gene: TRBV27
j_gene: TRBJ2-7
abundance: .
CDR3aa: ASRPGHRYEQY

v_gene: TRBV10-2
j_gene: TRBJ2-7
abundance: .
CDR3aa: ASRTFGQGSSYEQY

v_gene: TRBV4-2
j_gene: TRBJ1-1
abundance: .
CDR3aa: ASSQGRERVRDAF

v_gene: TRBV11-2
j_gene: TRBJ2-7
abundance: .
CDR3aa: ASSPSILSEQY

v_gene: TRBV7-9
j_gene: TRBJ1-2
abundance: .
CDR3aa: ASSLVGLGTNSGYT

v_gene: TRBV27
j_gene: TRBJ2-7
abundance: .
CDR3aa: ASSLSPRELEDVQY

v_gene: TRBV4-1
j_gene: TRBJ2-7
abundance: .
CDR3aa: ASSQVLGTGAVYEQY

v_gene: TRBV11-2
j_gene: .
abundance: .
CDR3aa: ASRPSYYLSYNEQF

v_gene: TRBV4-2
j_gene: TRBJ2-1
abundance: .
CDR3aa: ASSQEPGPTYNEQF

v_gene: TRBV11-1
j_gene: TRBJ1-1
abundance: .
CDR3aa: ASSIRQGGSFSEAF

v_gene: TRBV19
j_gene: TRBJ2-7
abundance: .
CDR3aa: ASSILDNAYEQY

v_gene: TRBV6-5
j_gene: TRBJ2-1
abundance: .
CDR3aa: ASSLGTSGRNEQF

v_gene: TRBV19
j_gene: TRBJ1-1
abundance: .
CDR3aa: ASSIGGPTDTEAF

v_gene: TRBV15
j_gene: TRBJ2-7
abundance: .
CDR3aa: ATSRGAASGSDEQY

v_gene: TRBV5-1
j_gene: TRBJ2-3
abundance: .
CDR3aa: ASSLNFQGVKTSTDTQY

v_gene: TRBV5-1
j_gene: TRBJ2-7
abundance: .
CDR3aa: ASSLGGNSYEQY

v_gene: TRBV9
j_gene: .
abundance: .
CDR3aa: ASSHRSSSYEQY

v_gene: TRBV9
j_gene: TRBJ2-4
abundance: .
CDR3aa: ASSVSQELAKNIQY

v_gene: TRBV30
j_gene: TRBJ2-3
abundance: .
CDR3aa: AWSRGADTQY

v_gene: TRBV7-9
j_gene: TRBJ2-3
abundance: .
CDR3aa: ASSLPYRTGGRIDTQY

v_gene: TRBV9
j_gene: TRBJ2-2
abundance: .
CDR3aa: ASKGLGEELF

v_gene: TRBV29-1
j_gene: TRBJ1-1
abundance: .
CDR3aa: SAVGGDTEAF

v_gene: TRBV7-9
j_gene: TRBJ2-7
abundance: .
CDR3aa: ASSQRVYEQY

v_gene: TRBV5-6
j_gene: TRBJ2-3
abundance: .
CDR3aa: ASRTGREISDTQY

v_gene: TRBV7-3
j_gene: TRBJ2-1
abundance: .
CDR3aa: ASSLGLASHNEQF

v_gene: TRBV7-6
j_gene: TRBJ2-1
abundance: .
CDR3aa: ASSLYLVSSSYNEQF

v_gene: TRBV19
j_gene: TRBJ2-2
abundance: .
CDR3aa: ASNYGGRGTGELF

v_gene: TRBV7-9
j_gene: TRBJ2-7
abundance: .
CDR3aa: ASSYPTSPNYEQY

v_gene: TRBV25-1
j_gene: TRBJ2-1
abundance: .
CDR3aa: ASSLTNNEQF

v_gene: TRBV5-8
j_gene: TRBJ2-7
abundance: .
CDR3aa: ASSLGQARQY

v_gene: TRBV7-8
j_gene: TRBJ1-1
abundance: .
CDR3aa: ASSPYETGAEAF

v_gene: TRBV6-5
j_gene: TRBJ2-7
abundance: .
CDR3aa: ASSYYGGREQY

v_gene: TRBV28
j_gene: TRBJ2-6
abundance: .
CDR3aa: ATLGLRSGANVLT

v_gene: TRBV5-8
j_gene: TRBJ2-7
abundance: .
CDR3aa: ASSTGTLPYEQY

v_gene: TRBV6-1
j_gene: TRBJ1-4
abundance: .
CDR3aa: ASSTAYNEKLF

v_gene: TRBV13
j_gene: TRBJ1-1
abundance: medium-sized
CDR3aa: ASSLEGGGKTEAF

v_gene: TRBV11-3
j_gene: TRBJ2-3
abundance: once
CDR3aa: ASSSDRGIADTQY

v_gene: TRBV25-1
j_gene: TRBJ2-3
abundance: .
CDR3aa: ASSEIGPADTQY

v_gene: TRBV27
j_gene: TRBJ1-5
abundance: .
CDR3aa: ASSERTGWQPQH

v_gene: TRBV6-5
j_gene: TRBJ1-3
abundance: .
CDR3aa: AGRPRGSGNTIY

v_gene: TRBV27
j_gene: TRBJ2-1
abundance: .
CDR3aa: ASSWTGGGSSYNEQF

v_gene: TRBV27
j_gene: TRBJ1-5
abundance: few
CDR3aa: ASSSGARVRSQPQH

v_gene: TRBV28
j_gene: TRBJ1-1
abundance: .
CDR3aa: ASSLNFRDRGNTEAF

v_gene: TRBV4-1
j_gene: TRBJ2-5
abundance: .
CDR3aa: ASSQGPKTGLLVDLQETQY

v_gene: TRBV5-5
j_gene: TRBJ2-7
abundance: once
CDR3aa: ASSSYPVDRGDYEQY

v_gene: TRBV7-9
j_gene: TRBJ2-3
abundance: .
CDR3aa: ASSLLTDTQY

v_gene: TRBV5-4
j_gene: TRBJ2-5
abundance: .
CDR3aa: ASSLGRGQETQY

v_gene: TRBV21-1
j_gene: TRBJ1-1
abundance: once
CDR3aa: ASSTPGTVNTEAF

v_gene: TRBV11-2
j_gene: TRBJ2-7
abundance: once
CDR3aa: ASSFNRGDYEQY